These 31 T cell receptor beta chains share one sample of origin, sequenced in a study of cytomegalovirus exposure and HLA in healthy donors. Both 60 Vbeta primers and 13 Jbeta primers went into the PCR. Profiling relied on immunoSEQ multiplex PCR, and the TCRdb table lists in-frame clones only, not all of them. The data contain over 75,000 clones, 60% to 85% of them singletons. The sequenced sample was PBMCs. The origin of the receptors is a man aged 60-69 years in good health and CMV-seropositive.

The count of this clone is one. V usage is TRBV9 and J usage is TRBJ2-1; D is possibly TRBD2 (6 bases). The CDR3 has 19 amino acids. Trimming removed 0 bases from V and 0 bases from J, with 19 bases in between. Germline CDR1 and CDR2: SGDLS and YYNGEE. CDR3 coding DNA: TGTGCCAGCAGCGTAGAGGGACTCCCTTCGTCGGGCTCCTACAATGAGCAGTTCTTC. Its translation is CASSVEGLPSSGSYNEQFF.

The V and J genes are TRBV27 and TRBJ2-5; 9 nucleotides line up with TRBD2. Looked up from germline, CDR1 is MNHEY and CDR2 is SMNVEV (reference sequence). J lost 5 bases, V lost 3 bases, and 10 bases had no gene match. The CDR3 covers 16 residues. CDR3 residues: CASSLVSGRPLETQYF. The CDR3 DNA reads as TGTGCCAGCAGTTTGGTTAGCGGGAGACCTCTGGAGACCCAGTACTTC.

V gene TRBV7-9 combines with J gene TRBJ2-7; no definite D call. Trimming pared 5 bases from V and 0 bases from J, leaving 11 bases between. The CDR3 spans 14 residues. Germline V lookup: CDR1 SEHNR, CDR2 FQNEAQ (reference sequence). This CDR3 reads CASSRTAVSYEQYF. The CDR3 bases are TGTGCCAGCAGCCGCACGGCGGTCTCCTACGAGCAGTACTTC.

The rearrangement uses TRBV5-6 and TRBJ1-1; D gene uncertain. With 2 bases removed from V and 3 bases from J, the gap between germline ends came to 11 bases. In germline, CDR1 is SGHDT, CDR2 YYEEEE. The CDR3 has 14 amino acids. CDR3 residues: CASSLGGRDTEAFF. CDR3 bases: TGTGCCAGCAGCTTAGGAGGGCGCGACACTGAAGCTTTCTTT. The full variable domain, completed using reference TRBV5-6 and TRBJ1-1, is DAGVTQSPTHLIKTRGQQVTLRCSPKSGHDTVSWYQQALGQGPQFIFQYYEEEERQRGNFPDRFSGHQFPNYSSELNVNALLLGDSALYLCASSLGGRDTEAFFGQGTRLTVV.

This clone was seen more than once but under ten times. CDR3 loop: CASSRTGGSYEQYF. For the CDR3, the DNA is TGTGCCAGCAGTCGGACAGGGGGCTCGTACGAGCAGTACTTC. The rearrangement links TRBV7-9 to TRBJ2-7; 11 bases agree with TRBD1. The CDR3 covers 14 residues. The V gene's germline CDR1 is SEHNR and CDR2 FQNEAQ (reference sequence). V shed 6 bases, J shed 4 bases, and the junction held 5 bases outside the gene matches.

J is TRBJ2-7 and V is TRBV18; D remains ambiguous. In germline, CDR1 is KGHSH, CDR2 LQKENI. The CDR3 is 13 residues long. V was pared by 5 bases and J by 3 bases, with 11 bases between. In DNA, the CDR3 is TGTGCCAGCTCAGTCAAACAGTTCTACGAGCAGTACTTC. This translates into CASSVKQFYEQYF.

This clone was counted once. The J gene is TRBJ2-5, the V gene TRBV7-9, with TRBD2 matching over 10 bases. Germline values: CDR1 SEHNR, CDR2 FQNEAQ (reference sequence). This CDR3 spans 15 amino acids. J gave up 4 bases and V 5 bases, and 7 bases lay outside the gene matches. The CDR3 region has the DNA TGTGCCAGCAGCGTCAGCGGGGGGGCCCTAGAGACCCAGTACTTC. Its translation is CASSVSGGALETQYF.

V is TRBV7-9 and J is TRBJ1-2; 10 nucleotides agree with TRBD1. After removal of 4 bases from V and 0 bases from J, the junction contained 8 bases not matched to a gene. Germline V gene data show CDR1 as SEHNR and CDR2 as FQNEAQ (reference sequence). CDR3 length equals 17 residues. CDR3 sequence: CASSYGQGENANYGYTF. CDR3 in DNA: TGTGCCAGCAGCTACGGACAGGGGGAGAATGCTAACTATGGCTACACCTTC.

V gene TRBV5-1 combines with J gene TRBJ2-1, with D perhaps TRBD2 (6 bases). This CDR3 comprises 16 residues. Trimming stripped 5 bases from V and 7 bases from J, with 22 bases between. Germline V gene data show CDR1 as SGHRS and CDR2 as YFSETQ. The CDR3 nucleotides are TGCGCCAGCAGTCACACTAGCCGAGATTTGGGGAATGAGCAGTTCTTC. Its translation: CASSHTSRDLGNEQFF.

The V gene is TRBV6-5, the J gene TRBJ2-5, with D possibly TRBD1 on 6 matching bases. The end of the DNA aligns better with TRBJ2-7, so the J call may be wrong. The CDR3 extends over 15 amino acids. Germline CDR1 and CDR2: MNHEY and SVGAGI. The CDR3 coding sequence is TGTGCCAGCAGTAGGGGGACACAGGAGACCTACGAGCAGTACTTC. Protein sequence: CASSRGTQETYEQYF.

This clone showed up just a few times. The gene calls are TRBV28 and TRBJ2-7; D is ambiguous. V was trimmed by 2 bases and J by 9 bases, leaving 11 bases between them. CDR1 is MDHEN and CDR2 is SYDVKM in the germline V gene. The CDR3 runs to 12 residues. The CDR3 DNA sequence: TGTGCCAGCAGTTTAGGGCAGAACGGGCAGTACTTC. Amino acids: CASSLGQNGQYF.

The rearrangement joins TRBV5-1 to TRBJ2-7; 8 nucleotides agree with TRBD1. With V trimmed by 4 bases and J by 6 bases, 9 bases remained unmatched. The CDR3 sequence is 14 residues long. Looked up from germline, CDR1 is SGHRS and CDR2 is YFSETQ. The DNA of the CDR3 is TGCGCCAGCAGCCTCGACAGGGGAATTGGCGAGCAGTACTTC. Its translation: CASSLDRGIGEQYF.

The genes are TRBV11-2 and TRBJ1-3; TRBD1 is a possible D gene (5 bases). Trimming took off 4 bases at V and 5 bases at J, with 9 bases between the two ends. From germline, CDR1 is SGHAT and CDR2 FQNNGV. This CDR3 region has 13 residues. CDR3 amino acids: CASSSGLRNTIYF. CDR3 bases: TGTGCCAGCAGCTCGGGACTGAGAAACACCATATATTTT. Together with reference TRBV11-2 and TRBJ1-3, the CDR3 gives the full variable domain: EAGVAQSPRYKIIEKRQSVAFWCNPISGHATLYWYQQILGQGPKLLIQFQNNGVVDDSQLPKDRFSAERLKGVDSTLKIQPAKLEDSAVYLCASSSGLRNTIYFGEGSWLTVV.

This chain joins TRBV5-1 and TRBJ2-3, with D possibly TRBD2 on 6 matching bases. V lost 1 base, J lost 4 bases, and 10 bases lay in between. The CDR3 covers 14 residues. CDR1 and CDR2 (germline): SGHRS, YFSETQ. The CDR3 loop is CASSLSGGSDTQYF. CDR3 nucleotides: TGCGCCAGCAGCTTGTCCGGGGGTTCAGATACGCAGTATTTT.

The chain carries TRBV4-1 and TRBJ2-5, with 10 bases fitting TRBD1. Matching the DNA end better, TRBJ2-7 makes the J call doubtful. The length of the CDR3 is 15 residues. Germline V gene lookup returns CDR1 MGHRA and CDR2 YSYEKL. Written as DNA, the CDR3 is TGCGCCAGCAGCCAAGCGGGACAGGGGAGAAGCGAGCAGTACTTC. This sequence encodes CASSQAGQGRSEQYF.

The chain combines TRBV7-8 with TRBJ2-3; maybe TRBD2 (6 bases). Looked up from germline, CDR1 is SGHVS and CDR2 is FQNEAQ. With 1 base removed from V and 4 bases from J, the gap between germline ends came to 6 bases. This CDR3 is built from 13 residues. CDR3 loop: CASSLGGADTQYF. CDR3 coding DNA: TGTGCCAGCAGCTTAGGGGGGGCAGATACGCAGTATTTT.

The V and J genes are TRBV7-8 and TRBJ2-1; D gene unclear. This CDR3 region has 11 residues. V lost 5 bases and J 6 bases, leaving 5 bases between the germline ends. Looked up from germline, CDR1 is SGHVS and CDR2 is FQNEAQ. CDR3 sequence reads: CASSMSNEQFF. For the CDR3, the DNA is TGTGCCAGCAGCATGAGCAATGAGCAGTTCTTC.

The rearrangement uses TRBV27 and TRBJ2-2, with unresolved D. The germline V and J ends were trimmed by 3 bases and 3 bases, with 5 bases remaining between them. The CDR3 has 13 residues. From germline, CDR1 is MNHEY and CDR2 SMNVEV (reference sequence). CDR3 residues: CASSFSHTGELFF. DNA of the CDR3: TGTGCCAGCAGTTTCTCCCACACCGGGGAGCTGTTTTTT.

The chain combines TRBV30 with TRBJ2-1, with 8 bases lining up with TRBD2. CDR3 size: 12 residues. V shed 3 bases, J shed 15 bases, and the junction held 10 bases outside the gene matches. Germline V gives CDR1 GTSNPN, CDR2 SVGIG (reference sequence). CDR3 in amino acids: CAWSGGANSGFF. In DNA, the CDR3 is TGTGCCTGGAGCGGGGGGGCCAATAGCGGGTTCTTC.

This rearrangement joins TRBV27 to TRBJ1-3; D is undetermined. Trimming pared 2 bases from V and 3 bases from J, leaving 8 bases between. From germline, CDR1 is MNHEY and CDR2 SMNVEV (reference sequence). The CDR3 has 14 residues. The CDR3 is CASSLNFNGNTIYF. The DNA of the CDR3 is TGTGCCAGCAGTTTAAACTTCAATGGAAACACCATATATTTT.

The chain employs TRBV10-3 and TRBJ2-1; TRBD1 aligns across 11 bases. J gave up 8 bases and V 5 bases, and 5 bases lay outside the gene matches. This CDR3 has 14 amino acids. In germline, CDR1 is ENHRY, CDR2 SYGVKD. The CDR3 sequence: CAISPGQGGDEQFF. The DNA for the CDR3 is TGTGCCATCAGTCCGGGACAGGGGGGCGATGAGCAGTTCTTC.

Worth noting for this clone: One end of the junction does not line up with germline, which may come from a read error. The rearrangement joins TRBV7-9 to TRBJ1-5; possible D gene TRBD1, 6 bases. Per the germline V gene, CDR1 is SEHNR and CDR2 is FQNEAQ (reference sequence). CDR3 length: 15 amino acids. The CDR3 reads CSSSAVQGPNQPQHF. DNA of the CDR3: TGTTCCAGCAGCGCCGTACAGGGTCCCAATCAGCCCCAGCATTTT.

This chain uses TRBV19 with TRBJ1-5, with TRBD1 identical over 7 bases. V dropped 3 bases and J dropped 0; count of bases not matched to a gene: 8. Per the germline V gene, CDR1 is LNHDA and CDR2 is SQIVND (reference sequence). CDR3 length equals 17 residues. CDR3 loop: CASSIGGGRYSNQPQHF. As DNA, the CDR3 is TGTGCCAGTAGTATTGGAGGGGGCCGCTATAGCAATCAGCCCCAGCATTTT.

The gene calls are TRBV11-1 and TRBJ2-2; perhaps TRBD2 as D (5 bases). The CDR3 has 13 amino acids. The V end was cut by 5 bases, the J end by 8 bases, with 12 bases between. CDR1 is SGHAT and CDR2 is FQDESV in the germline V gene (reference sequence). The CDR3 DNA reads TGTGCCAGCAGCCCCCGCCGAGGGGGGGAGCTGTTTTTT. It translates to CASSPRRGGELFF.

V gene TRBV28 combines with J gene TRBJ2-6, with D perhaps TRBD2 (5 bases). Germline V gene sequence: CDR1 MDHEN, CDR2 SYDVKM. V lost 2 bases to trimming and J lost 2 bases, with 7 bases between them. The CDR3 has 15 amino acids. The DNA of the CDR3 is TGTGCCAGCAGTTTAATCGGGACTGGGGCCAACGTCCTGACTTTC. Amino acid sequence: CASSLIGTGANVLTF.

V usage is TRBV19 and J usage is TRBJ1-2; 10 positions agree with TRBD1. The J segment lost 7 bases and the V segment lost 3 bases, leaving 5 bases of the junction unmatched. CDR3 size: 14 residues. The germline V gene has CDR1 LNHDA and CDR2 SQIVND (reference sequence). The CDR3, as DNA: TGTGCCAGTAGTATCCCCGGACAGGGGGGTGGCTACACCTTC. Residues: CASSIPGQGGGYTF.

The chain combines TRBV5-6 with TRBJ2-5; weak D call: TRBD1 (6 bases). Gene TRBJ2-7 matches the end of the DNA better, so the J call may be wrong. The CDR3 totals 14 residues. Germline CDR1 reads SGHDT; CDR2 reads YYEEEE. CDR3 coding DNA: TGTGCCAGCAGCCCCCTGGACAGTACCTACGAGCAGTACTTC. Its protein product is CASSPLDSTYEQYF.

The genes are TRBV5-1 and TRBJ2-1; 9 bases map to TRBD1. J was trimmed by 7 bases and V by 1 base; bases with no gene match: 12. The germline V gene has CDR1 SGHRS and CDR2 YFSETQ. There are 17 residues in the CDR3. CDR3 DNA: TGCGCCAGCAGCTTGTCCCTACAGGGGGCGTTTTTGAATGAGCAGTTCTTC. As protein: CASSLSLQGAFLNEQFF.

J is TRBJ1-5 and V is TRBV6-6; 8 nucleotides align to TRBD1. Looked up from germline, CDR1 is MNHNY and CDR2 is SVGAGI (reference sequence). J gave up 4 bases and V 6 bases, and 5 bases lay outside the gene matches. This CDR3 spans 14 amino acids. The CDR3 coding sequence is TGTGCCAGCAGAATAGGGACAGGAAATCAGCCCCAGCATTTT. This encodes CASRIGTGNQPQHF.

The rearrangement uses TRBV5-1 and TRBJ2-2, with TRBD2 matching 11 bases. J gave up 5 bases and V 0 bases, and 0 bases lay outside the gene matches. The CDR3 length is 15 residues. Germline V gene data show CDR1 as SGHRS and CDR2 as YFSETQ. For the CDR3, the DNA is TGCGCCAGCAGCTTGGGGACTAGCGGGACCGGGGAGCTGTTTTTT. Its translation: CASSLGTSGTGELFF.

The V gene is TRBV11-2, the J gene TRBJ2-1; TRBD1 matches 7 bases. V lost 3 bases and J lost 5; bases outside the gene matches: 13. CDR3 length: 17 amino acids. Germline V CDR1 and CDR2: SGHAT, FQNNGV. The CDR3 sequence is CASSLGQGGRRDNEQFF. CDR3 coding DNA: TGTGCCAGCAGCTTGGGGCAAGGGGGCAGAAGGGACAATGAGCAGTTCTTC.